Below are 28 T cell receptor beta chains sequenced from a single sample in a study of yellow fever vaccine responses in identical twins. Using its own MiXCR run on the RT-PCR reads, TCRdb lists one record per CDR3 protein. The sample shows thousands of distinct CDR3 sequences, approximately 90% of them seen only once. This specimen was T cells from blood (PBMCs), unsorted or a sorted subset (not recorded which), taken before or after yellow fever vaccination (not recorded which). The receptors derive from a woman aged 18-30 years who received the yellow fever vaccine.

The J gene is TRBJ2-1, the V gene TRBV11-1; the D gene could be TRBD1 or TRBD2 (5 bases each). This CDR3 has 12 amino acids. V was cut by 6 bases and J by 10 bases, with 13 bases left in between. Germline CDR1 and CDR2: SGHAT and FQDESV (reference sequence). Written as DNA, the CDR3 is TGTGCCAGCAGACGAATCGGGGACGAGCAGTTCTTC. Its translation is CASRRIGDEQFF.

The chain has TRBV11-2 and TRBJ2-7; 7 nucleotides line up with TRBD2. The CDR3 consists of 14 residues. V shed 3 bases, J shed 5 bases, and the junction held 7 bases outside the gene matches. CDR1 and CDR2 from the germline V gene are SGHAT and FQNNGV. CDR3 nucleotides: TGTGCCAGCAGCTTCGGCGGGAGCGTGGACGAGCAGTACTTC. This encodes CASSFGGSVDEQYF. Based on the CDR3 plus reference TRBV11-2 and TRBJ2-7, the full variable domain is EAGVAQSPRYKIIEKRQSVAFWCNPISGHATLYWYQQILGQGPKLLIQFQNNGVVDDSQLPKDRFSAERLKGVDSTLKIQPAKLEDSAVYLCASSFGGSVDEQYFGPGTRLTVT.

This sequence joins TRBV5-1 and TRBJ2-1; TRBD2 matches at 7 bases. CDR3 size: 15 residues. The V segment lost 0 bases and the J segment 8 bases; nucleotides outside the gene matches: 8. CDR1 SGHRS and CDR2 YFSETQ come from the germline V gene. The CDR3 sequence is CASSLVGGGRYEQFF. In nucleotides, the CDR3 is TGCGCCAGCAGCTTGGTTGGCGGGGGTCGGTATGAGCAGTTCTTC.

CDR3 sequence: CASSFRGNQPQHF. The DNA for the CDR3 is TGTGCCAGCAGCTTCAGGGGGAATCAGCCCCAGCATTTT. This rearrangement joins TRBV11-1 to TRBJ1-5, with 7 bases matching TRBD1. The CDR3 consists of 13 residues. The V gene end was trimmed by 3 bases and the J gene end by 4 bases; junction bases not matched to a gene: 0. Germline lookup yields CDR1 SGHAT and CDR2 FQDESV (reference sequence).

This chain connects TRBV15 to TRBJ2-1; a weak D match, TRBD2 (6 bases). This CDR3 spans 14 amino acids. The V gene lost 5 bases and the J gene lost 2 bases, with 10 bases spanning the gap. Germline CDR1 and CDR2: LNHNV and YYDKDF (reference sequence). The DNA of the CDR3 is TGTGCCACCAGCGACGGGGAGGCCTACAATGAGCAGTTCTTC. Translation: CATSDGEAYNEQFF. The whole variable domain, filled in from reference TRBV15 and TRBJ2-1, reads DAMVIQNPRYQVTQFGKPVTLSCSQTLNHNVMYWYQQKSSQAPKLLFHYYDKDFNNEADTPDNFQSRRPNTSFCFLDIRSPGLGDTAMYLCATSDGEAYNEQFFGPGTRLTVL.

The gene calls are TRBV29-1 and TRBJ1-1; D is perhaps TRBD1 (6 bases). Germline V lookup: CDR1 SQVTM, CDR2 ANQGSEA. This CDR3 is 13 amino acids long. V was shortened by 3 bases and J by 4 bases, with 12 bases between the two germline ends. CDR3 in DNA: TGCAGCGTTGACGGGCCCAGGGGCACTGAAGCTTTCTTT. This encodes CSVDGPRGTEAFF.

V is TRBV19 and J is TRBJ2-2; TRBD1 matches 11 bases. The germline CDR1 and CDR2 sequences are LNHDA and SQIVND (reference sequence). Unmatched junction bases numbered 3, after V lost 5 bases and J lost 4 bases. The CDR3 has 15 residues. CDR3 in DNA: TGTGCCAGTAGTGGACAGGGGGCCTCCACCGGGGAGCTGTTTTTT. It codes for CASSGQGASTGELFF.

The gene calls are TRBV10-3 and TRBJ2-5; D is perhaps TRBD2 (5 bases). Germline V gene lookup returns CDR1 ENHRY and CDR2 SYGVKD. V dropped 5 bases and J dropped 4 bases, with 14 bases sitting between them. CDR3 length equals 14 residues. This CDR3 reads CAISPAWGAETQYF. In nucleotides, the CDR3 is TGTGCCATCAGTCCCGCCTGGGGAGCAGAGACCCAGTACTTC.

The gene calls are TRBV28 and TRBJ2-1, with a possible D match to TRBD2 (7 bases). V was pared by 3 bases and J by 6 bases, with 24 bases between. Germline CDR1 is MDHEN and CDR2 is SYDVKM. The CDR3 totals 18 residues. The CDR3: CASSFRGPGLFVVNEQFF. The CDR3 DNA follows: TGTGCCAGCAGTTTCAGGGGACCGGGACTATTCGTTGTCAATGAGCAGTTCTTC.

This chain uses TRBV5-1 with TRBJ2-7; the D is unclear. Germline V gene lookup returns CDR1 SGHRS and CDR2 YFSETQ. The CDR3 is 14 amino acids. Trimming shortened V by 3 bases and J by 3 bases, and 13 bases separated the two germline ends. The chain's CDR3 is CASSSAGEGYEQYF. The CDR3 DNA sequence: TGCGCCAGCAGCTCGGCAGGAGAAGGCTACGAGCAGTACTTC. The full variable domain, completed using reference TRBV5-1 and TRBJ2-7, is KAGVTQTPRYLIKTRGQQVTLSCSPISGHRSVSWYQQTPGQGLQFLFEYFSETQRNKGNFPGRFSGRQFSNSRSEMNVSTLELGDSALYLCASSSAGEGYEQYFGPGTRLTVT.

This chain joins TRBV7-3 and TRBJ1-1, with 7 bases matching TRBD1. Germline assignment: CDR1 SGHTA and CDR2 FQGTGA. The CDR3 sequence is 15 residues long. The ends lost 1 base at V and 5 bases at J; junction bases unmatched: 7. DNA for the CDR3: TGTGCCAGCAGCTTAATACAGGGGAGAACGACTGAAGCTTTCTTT. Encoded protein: CASSLIQGRTTEAFF.

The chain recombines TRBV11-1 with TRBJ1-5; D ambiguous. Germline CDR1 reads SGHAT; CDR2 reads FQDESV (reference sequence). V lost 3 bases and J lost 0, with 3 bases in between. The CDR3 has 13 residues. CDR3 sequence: CASSLGSNQPQHF. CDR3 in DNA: TGTGCCAGCAGCTTGGGTAGCAATCAGCCCCAGCATTTT.

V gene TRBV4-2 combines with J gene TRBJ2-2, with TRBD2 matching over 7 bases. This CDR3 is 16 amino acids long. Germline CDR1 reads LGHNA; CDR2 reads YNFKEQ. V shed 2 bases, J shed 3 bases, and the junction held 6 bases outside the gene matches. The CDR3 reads CASSQSGGIYTGELFF. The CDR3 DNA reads TGTGCCAGCAGCCAATCCGGGGGGATATACACCGGGGAGCTGTTTTTT.

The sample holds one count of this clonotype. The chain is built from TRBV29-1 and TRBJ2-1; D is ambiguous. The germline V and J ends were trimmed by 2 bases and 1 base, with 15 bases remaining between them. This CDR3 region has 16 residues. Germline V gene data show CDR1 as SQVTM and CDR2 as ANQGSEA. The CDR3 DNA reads TGCAGCGTTGAATCTGTGACCTTTAGGTCCTACAATGAGCAGTTCTTC. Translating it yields CSVESVTFRSYNEQFF.

The CDR3 here is CASSLTSGYEQYF. The CDR3 region has the DNA TGTGCCAGCAGCTTAACTTCGGGTTACGAGCAGTACTTC. V gene TRBV7-3 combines with J gene TRBJ2-7; D is undetermined. V was shortened by 0 bases and J by 4 bases, with 7 bases between the two germline ends. CDR1 is SGHTA, CDR2 FQGTGA, per germline. The CDR3 consists of 13 residues. The full variable domain, completed using reference TRBV7-3 and TRBJ2-7, is GAGVSQTPSNKVTEKGKYVELRCDPISGHTALYWYRQSLGQGPEFLIYFQGTGAADDSGLPNDRFFAVRPEGSVSTLKIQRTERGDSAVYLCASSLTSGYEQYFGPGTRLTVT.

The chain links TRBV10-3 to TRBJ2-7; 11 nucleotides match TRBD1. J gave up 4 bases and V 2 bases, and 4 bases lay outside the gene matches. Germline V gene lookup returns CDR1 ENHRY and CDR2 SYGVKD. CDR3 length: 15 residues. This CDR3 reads CAISELGTGGYEQYF. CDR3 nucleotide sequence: TGTGCCATCAGTGAGCTCGGGACAGGGGGTTACGAGCAGTACTTC.

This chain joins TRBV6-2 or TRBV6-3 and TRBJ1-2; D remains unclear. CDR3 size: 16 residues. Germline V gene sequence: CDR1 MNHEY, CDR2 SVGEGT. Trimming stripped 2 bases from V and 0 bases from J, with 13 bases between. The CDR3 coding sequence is TGTGCCAGCAGTTACGACGGCCGGGGTCCTAACTATGGCTACACCTTC. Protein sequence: CASSYDGRGPNYGYTF.

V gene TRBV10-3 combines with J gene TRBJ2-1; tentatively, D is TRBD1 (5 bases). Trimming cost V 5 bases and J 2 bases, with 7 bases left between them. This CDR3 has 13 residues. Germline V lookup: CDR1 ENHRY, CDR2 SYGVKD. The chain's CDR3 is CAISPTAYNEQFF. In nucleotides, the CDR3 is TGTGCCATCAGTCCGACAGCCTACAATGAGCAGTTCTTC.

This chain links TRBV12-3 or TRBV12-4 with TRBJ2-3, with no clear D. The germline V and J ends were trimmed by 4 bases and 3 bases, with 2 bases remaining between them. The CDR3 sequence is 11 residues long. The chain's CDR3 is CASSSTDTQYF. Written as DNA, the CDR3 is TGTGCCAGCAGTTCTACAGATACGCAGTATTTT.

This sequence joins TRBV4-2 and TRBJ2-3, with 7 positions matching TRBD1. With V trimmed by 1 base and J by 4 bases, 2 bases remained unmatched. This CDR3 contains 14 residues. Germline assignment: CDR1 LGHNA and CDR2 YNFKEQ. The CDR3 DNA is TGTGCCAGCAGCCAAGGAGGGGGCGCAGATACGCAGTATTTT. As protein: CASSQGGGADTQYF.

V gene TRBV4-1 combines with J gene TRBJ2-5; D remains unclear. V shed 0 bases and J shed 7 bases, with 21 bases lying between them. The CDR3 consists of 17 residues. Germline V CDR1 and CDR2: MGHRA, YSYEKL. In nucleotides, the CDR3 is TGCGCCAGCAGCCAAGACCCCCTCCCCTCTTCGTACGTGACCCAGTACTTC. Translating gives CASSQDPLPSSYVTQYF.

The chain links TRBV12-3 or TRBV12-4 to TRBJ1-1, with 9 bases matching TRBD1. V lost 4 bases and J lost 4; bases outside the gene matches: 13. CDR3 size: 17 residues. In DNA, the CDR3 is TGTGCCAGCAGTTCCGACAGGGGGAAGCGAATGAGCACTGAAGCTTTCTTT. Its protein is CASSSDRGKRMSTEAFF.

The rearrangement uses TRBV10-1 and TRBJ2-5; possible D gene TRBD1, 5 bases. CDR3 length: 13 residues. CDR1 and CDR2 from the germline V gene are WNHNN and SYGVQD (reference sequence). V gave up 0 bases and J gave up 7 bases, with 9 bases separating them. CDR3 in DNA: TGCGCCAGCAGTGAGTCGTTTCAGGGGACCCAGTACTTC. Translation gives CASSESFQGTQYF.

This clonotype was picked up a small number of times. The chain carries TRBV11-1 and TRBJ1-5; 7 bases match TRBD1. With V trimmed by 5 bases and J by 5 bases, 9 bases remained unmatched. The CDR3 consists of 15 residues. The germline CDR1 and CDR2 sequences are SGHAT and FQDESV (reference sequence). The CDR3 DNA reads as TGTGCCAGCAGCACCACAGGGGATGCATATCAGCCCCAGCATTTT. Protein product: CASSTTGDAYQPQHF.

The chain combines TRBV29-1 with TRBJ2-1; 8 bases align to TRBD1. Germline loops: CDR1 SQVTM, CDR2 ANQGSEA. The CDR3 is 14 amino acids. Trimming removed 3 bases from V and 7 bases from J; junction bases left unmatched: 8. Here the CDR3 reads CSVEDRALLNEQFF. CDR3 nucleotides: TGCAGCGTTGAGGACAGGGCTTTGCTGAATGAGCAGTTCTTC.

The CDR3 region has the DNA TGCGCCAGCAGTTCTAGGGGGACGCCCAGTCAAGAGACCCAGTACTTC. Translation: CASSSRGTPSQETQYF. The rearrangement links TRBV5-1 to TRBJ2-5, with TRBD1 as a possible D gene (6 bases). The CDR3 extends over 16 amino acids. Germline lookup yields CDR1 SGHRS and CDR2 YFSETQ. The V end lost 5 bases, the J end lost 2 bases, and 19 bases lay between the germline ends.

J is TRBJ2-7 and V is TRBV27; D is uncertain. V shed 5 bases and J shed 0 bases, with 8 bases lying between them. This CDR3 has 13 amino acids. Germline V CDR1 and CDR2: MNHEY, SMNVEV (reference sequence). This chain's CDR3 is CASSRESSYEQYF. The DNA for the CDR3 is TGTGCCAGCAGTCGAGAGAGCTCCTACGAGCAGTACTTC.

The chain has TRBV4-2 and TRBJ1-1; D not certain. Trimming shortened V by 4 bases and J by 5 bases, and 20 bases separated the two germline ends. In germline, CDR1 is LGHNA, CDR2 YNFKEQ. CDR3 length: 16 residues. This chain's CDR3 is CASSLGGRMGGTEAFF. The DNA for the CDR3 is TGTGCCAGCAGCCTCGGCGGGAGGATGGGAGGGACTGAAGCTTTCTTT.